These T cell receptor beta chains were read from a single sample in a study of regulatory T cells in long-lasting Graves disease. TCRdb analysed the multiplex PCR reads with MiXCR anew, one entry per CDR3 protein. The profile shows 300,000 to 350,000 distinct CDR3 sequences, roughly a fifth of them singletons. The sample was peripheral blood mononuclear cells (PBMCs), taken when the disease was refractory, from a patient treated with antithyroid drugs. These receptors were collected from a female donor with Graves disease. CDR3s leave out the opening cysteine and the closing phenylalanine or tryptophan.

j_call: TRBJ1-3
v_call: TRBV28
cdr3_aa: ASSLPLGGSGNTIY

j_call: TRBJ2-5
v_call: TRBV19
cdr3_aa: ASSIVTLAGGPETQY

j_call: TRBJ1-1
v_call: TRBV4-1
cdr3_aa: ASSQTGLEVAF

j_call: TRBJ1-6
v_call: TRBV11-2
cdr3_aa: ASSPGYNSPLH

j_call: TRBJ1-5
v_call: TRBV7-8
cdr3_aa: ASSLGDRHYQPQH

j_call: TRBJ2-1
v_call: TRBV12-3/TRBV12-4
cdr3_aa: ASSRPGLSSLSSYNEQF

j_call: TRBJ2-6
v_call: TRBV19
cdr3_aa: ASSPTGSGANVLT

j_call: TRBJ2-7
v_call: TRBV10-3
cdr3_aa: AISESPTGEQY

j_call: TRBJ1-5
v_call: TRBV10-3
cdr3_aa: AISESKVSNQPQH

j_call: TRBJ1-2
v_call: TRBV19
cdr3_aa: ASSSGTGGSYGYT

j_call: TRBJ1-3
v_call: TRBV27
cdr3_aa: ASSTTGENTIY

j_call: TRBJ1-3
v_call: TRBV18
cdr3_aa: ASLPAKGVSGNTIY

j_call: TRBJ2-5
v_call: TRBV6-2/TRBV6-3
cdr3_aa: ASSSNTGLQETQY

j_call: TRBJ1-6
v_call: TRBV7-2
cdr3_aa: ASSTRRHSPLH

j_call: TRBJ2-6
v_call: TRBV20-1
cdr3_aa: SASPDRSGANVLT

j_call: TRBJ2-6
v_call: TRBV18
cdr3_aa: ASSPSREYGANVLT

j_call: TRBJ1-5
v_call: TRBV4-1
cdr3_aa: ASSQAQAGGNQPQH

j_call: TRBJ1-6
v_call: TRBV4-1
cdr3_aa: ASSQDGTGLDSPLH

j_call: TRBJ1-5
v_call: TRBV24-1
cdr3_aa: ATSRGTDRGRFGNQPQH

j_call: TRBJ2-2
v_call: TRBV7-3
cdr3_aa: ASSPMATVNTGELF

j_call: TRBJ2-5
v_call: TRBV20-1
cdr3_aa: SASGGLGGGETQY

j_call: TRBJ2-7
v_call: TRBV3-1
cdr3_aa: ASSQDRDREYEQY

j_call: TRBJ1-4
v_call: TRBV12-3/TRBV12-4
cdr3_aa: ASSLQGRSEKLF

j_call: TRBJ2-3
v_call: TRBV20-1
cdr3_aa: SASRQLTDTQY

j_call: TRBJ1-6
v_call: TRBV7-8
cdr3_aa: ASSLGIGSGSPLH

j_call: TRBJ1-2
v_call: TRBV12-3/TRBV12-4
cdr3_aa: ASSLAQVRGYT

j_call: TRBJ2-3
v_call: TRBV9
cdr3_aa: ASSVERETDTQY

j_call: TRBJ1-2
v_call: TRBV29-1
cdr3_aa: SAPLREGNYGYT

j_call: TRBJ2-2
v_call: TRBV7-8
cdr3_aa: ASSFSASGGANTGELF

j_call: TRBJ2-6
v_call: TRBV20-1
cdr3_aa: SALSSSGANVLT

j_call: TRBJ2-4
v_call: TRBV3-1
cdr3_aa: ASSPTGAVKNIQY

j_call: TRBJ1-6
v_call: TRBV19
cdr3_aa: ASREGSNSPLH

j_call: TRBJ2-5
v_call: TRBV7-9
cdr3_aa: ASSAQVGRRRETQY

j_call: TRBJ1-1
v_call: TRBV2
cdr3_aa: AIGMNTEAF

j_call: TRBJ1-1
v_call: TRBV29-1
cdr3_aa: SVAVGFGGNTEAF

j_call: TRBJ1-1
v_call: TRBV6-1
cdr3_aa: LAGGPNTEAF

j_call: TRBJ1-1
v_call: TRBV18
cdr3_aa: ASSPPSGDTEAF

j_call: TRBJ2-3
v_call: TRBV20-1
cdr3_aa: SARGRDTQY

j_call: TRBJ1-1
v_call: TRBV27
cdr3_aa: ASSLVGGNIEAF

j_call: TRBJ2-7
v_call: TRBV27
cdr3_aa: ASSLSPGTVLYEQY